The T cell receptor (beta chain) under discussion was sequenced for a study of cytomegalovirus exposure and HLA in healthy donors. General study findings and limits: A classifier reportedly called cytomegalovirus status with high sensitivity and specificity. In vitro confirmation showed three CMV-associated chains to be CMV antigen specific.

Assay: immunoSEQ multiplex PCR; the TCRdb copy retains only in-frame clones and omits some. Among 100,000 to 150,000 clones listed, approximately 91% were seen once. Turning to this clone: The antigen remains undetermined.

Germline CDR1 reads LNHNV; CDR2 reads YYDKDF (reference sequence). V was pared by 6 bases and J by 5 bases, with 22 bases between. There are 17 residues in the CDR3. This sequence was found in a young man in good health and CMV-seronegative. The J gene is TRBJ2-2, the V gene TRBV15, with D tentatively TRBD1 (6 bases). The material sequenced was PBMCs. The CDR3 is CATSPNYQGSGTGELFF. CDR3 nucleotides: TGTGCCACCAGTCCGAATTACCAGGGGTCAGGGACCGGGGAGCTGTTTTTT.